These T cell receptor beta chains were read from a single sample in a study of T cell repertoires in cytomegalovirus infection. Using its own MiXCR run on the reads, TCRdb lists one record per CDR3 protein. Of a few hundred thousand distinct CDR3 sequences listed, approximately 18% are singletons. The specimen was PBMCs. The source is a human donor in good health (CMV status not recorded). Some clones in this sample may be carry-over from other donors' samples. Each CDR3 is given with its conserved first and last residue. The D gene is left open where the match is weak. Size tells how often a clone was seen (once, few, many) or the class of an expanded clone, and some rows leave it out.

d_gene: -; abundance: many; j_gene: TRBJ2-4; v_gene: TRBV7-9; CDR3aa: CASSFSGIRGTKNIQYF; CDR3nt: TGTGCCAGCAGCTTTTCGGGCATCCGGGGAACCAAAAACATTCAGTACTTC
d_gene: -; abundance: many; j_gene: TRBJ2-3; v_gene: TRBV5-1; CDR3aa: CASSLGRLTAYSTDTQYF; CDR3nt: TGCGCCAGCAGCTTGGGGCGCCTGACTGCGTATAGCACAGATACGCAGTATTTT
d_gene: TRBD1; abundance: -; j_gene: TRBJ1-5; v_gene: TRBV4-1; CDR3aa: CASSHIGTGRQPQHF; CDR3nt: TGCGCCAGCAGCCACATAGGGACAGGGCGCCAGCCCCAGCATTTT
d_gene: -; abundance: few; j_gene: TRBJ2-7; v_gene: TRBV27; CDR3aa: CASITLGYRGGDEQYF; CDR3nt: TGTGCCAGCATCACCTTGGGGTACAGGGGAGGAGACGAGCAGTACTTC
d_gene: TRBD1; abundance: many; j_gene: TRBJ2-7; v_gene: TRBV7-2; CDR3aa: CASSFQAGGYEQYF; CDR3nt: TGTGCCAGCAGCTTTCAGGCAGGGGGTTACGAGCAGTACTTC
d_gene: -; abundance: -; j_gene: TRBJ2-2; v_gene: TRBV7-2; CDR3aa: CASSPVASNTGELFF; CDR3nt: TGTGCCAGCAGCCCCGTGGCTTCGAACACCGGGGAGCTGTTTTTT
d_gene: -; abundance: -; j_gene: TRBJ2-3; v_gene: TRBV12-3/TRBV12-4; CDR3aa: CASSPPGWTQYF; CDR3nt: TGTGCCAGCAGCCCGCCAGGGTGGACGCAGTATTTT
d_gene: -; abundance: few; j_gene: TRBJ2-5; v_gene: TRBV7-9; CDR3aa: CASSLAPGAAGATQGGYQETQYF; CDR3nt: TGTGCCAGCAGCTTAGCTCCAGGTGCGGCAGGGGCCACCCAGGGAGGGTACCAAGAGACCCAGTACTTC
d_gene: TRBD2; abundance: -; j_gene: TRBJ2-3; v_gene: TRBV4-3; CDR3aa: CASSQWTSGRAGTDTQYF; CDR3nt: TGCGCCAGCAGCCAGTGGACTAGCGGGAGGGCCGGCACAGATACGCAGTATTTT
d_gene: -; abundance: few; j_gene: TRBJ1-3; v_gene: TRBV10-3; CDR3aa: CAISDRSSGNTIYF; CDR3nt: TGTGCCATCAGTGACAGGAGCTCTGGAAACACCATATATTTT
d_gene: TRBD1; abundance: -; j_gene: TRBJ1-1; v_gene: TRBV4-1; CDR3aa: CASSQGQRHTEAFF; CDR3nt: TGCGCCAGCAGCCAGGGACAGCGTCACACTGAAGCTTTCTTT
d_gene: TRBD1; abundance: few; j_gene: TRBJ2-5; v_gene: TRBV7-9; CDR3aa: CASSSPPTGSGGETQYF; CDR3nt: TGTGCCAGCAGCTCGCCTCCGACAGGGAGTGGCGGAGAGACCCAGTACTTC
d_gene: -; abundance: -; j_gene: TRBJ2-7; v_gene: TRBV20-1; CDR3aa: CSAREATQGEQYF; CDR3nt: TGCAGTGCTAGAGAAGCGACTCAGGGCGAGCAGTACTTC
d_gene: TRBD2; abundance: many; j_gene: TRBJ2-1; v_gene: TRBV7-9; CDR3aa: CASSLTGLAGGDEQFF; CDR3nt: TGTGCCAGCAGCTTAACAGGACTAGCGGGAGGGGATGAGCAGTTCTTC
d_gene: -; abundance: many; j_gene: TRBJ1-5; v_gene: TRBV7-2; CDR3aa: CASSSRGLDQPQHF; CDR3nt: TGTGCCAGCAGCTCTCGGGGATTAGATCAGCCCCAGCATTTT
d_gene: TRBD2; abundance: -; j_gene: TRBJ2-5; v_gene: TRBV2; CDR3aa: CASSWTSEETQYF; CDR3nt: TGTGCCAGCAGTTGGACTAGCGAAGAGACCCAGTACTTC
d_gene: TRBD2; abundance: -; j_gene: TRBJ2-3; v_gene: TRBV19; CDR3aa: CASSILSRGSTDTQYF; CDR3nt: TGTGCCAGTAGTATTTTATCGCGGGGGAGCACAGATACGCAGTATTTT
d_gene: -; abundance: few; j_gene: TRBJ2-5; v_gene: TRBV7-2; CDR3aa: CASSSRRETQYF; CDR3nt: TGTGCCAGCAGCTCCCGACGCGAGACCCAGTACTTC
d_gene: -; abundance: many; j_gene: TRBJ1-1; v_gene: TRBV6-1; CDR3aa: CASSSGPTEAFF; CDR3nt: TGTGCCAGCAGTAGTGGTCCCACTGAAGCTTTCTTT
d_gene: -; abundance: few; j_gene: TRBJ2-2; v_gene: TRBV18; CDR3aa: CASSPLAAGELFF; CDR3nt: TGTGCCAGCTCACCACTTGCGGCCGGGGAGCTGTTTTTT
d_gene: -; abundance: many; j_gene: TRBJ2-3; v_gene: TRBV7-2; CDR3aa: CASSLGHPSTDTQYF; CDR3nt: TGTGCCAGCAGCTTAGGACACCCTAGCACAGATACGCAGTATTTT
d_gene: TRBD2; abundance: few; j_gene: TRBJ2-5; v_gene: TRBV10-3; CDR3aa: CASAGAGQETQYF; CDR3nt: TGTGCCTCAGCGGGGGCGGGCCAAGAGACCCAGTACTTC
d_gene: -; abundance: few; j_gene: TRBJ2-3; v_gene: TRBV23-1; CDR3aa: CASSRPGPNTDTQYF; CDR3nt: TGCGCCAGCAGTCGCCCGGGGCCTAACACAGATACGCAGTATTTT
d_gene: TRBD1; abundance: -; j_gene: TRBJ2-1; v_gene: TRBV19; CDR3aa: CASSPGQSYNEQFF; CDR3nt: TGTGCCAGTAGCCCGGGACAGAGCTACAATGAGCAGTTCTTC
d_gene: TRBD2; abundance: -; j_gene: TRBJ2-5; v_gene: TRBV6-1; CDR3aa: CASSFSGGSQETQYF; CDR3nt: TGTGCCAGCAGTTTTAGCGGGGGGTCCCAAGAGACCCAGTACTTC
d_gene: -; abundance: many; j_gene: TRBJ2-3; v_gene: TRBV2; CDR3aa: CASSSPRDTDTQYF; CDR3nt: TGTGCCAGCAGCAGTCCCCGAGACACAGATACGCAGTATTTT
d_gene: TRBD2; abundance: -; j_gene: TRBJ2-1; v_gene: TRBV11-2; CDR3aa: CASSSYRAGGRGEQFF; CDR3nt: TGTGCCAGCAGCTCCTATCGGGCGGGGGGCAGAGGTGAGCAGTTCTTC
d_gene: -; abundance: many; j_gene: TRBJ1-5; v_gene: TRBV7-2; CDR3aa: CASSYAMDQPQHF; CDR3nt: TGTGCCAGCAGCTACGCGATGGATCAGCCCCAGCATTTT
d_gene: TRBD2; abundance: few; j_gene: TRBJ2-1; v_gene: TRBV12-3/TRBV12-4; CDR3aa: CASSSLAEPRFF; CDR3nt: TGTGCCAGCAGTTCTCTAGCGGAACCGCGGTTCTTC
d_gene: TRBD1; abundance: many; j_gene: TRBJ1-5; v_gene: TRBV7-2; CDR3aa: CASSLASGTGINQPQHF; CDR3nt: TGTGCCAGCAGCTTAGCGAGTGGGACAGGGATCAATCAGCCCCAGCATTTT
d_gene: -; abundance: few; j_gene: TRBJ1-2; v_gene: TRBV20-1; CDR3aa: CSARFGVGGYTF; CDR3nt: TGCAGTGCTAGATTTGGGGTGGGGGGCTACACCTTC
d_gene: -; abundance: -; j_gene: TRBJ2-5; v_gene: TRBV5-5; CDR3aa: CASSLEGPGETQYF; CDR3nt: TGTGCCAGCAGCTTGGAGGGGCCGGGGGAGACCCAGTACTTC
d_gene: -; abundance: few; j_gene: TRBJ2-5; v_gene: TRBV12-3/TRBV12-4; CDR3aa: CASRGKSGPQYF; CDR3nt: TGTGCCAGCAGGGGAAAGTCTGGGCCCCAGTACTTC
d_gene: -; abundance: few; j_gene: TRBJ2-7; v_gene: TRBV12-3/TRBV12-4; CDR3aa: CASSLMRDLYEQYF; CDR3nt: TGTGCCAGCAGCCTCATGAGGGACTTGTACGAGCAGTACTTC
d_gene: -; abundance: few; j_gene: TRBJ2-1; v_gene: TRBV5-4; CDR3aa: CASSLVGLNEQFF; CDR3nt: TGTGCCAGCAGCTTGGTAGGGTTGAATGAGCAGTTCTTC
d_gene: TRBD2; abundance: few; j_gene: TRBJ2-1; v_gene: TRBV2; CDR3aa: CASSESASGVIEQFF; CDR3nt: TGTGCCAGCAGTGAATCCGCTAGCGGGGTTATTGAGCAGTTCTTC
d_gene: -; abundance: -; j_gene: TRBJ2-2; v_gene: TRBV6-2/TRBV6-3; CDR3aa: CASRGSGTGEPFF; CDR3nt: TGTGCCAGCCGTGGGTCAGGGACCGGGGAGCCGTTTTTT
d_gene: TRBD2; abundance: many; j_gene: TRBJ2-3; v_gene: TRBV7-2; CDR3aa: CASSSGRGGIMDTQYF; CDR3nt: TGTGCCAGCAGCTCAGGGAGGGGCGGGATAATGGATACGCAGTATTTT
d_gene: TRBD1; abundance: many; j_gene: TRBJ1-1; v_gene: TRBV7-2; CDR3aa: CASSQQWDSPEAFF; CDR3nt: TGTGCCAGCAGCCAACAATGGGACAGCCCTGAAGCTTTCTTT